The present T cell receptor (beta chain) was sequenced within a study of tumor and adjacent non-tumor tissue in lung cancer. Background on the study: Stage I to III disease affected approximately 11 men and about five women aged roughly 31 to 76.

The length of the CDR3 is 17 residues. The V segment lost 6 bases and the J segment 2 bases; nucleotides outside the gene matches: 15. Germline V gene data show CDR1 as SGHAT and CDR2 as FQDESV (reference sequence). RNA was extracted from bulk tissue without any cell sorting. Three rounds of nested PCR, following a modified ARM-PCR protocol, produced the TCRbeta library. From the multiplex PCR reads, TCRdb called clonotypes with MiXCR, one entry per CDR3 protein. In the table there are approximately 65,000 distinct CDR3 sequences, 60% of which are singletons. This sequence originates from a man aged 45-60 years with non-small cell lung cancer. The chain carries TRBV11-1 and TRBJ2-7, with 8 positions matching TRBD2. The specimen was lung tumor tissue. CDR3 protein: CASSQDKREWGTYEQYF. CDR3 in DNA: TGTGCCAGCAGTCAGGACAAGCGGGAGTGGGGCACCTACGAGCAGTACTTC.